The rows below give T cell receptor beta chains drawn from one sample of a study of blood T cell repertoires in COVID-19. The method was immunoSEQ multiplex PCR; TCRdb's version includes in-frame clones alone and lacks a portion of them. The sample yields fewer than 250,000 clones, 75% to 90% seen once. The sample consisted of peripheral blood. The receptor set was obtained from a man aged 60 to 75 who had recovered from COVID-19. CDR3s include the opening cysteine and the closing phenylalanine or tryptophan. A D gene is named only where the DNA matches it firmly. Some rows mark clone size as missing; the rest say once, few, many or name a class of expanded clone.

size: .
J: TRBJ1-5
V: TRBV4-2
D: .
DNA: TGTGCCAGCACCCCATCGGGATCGGGGGAGAATCAGCCCCAGCATTTT
CDR3: CASTPSGSGENQPQHF

size: .
J: TRBJ1-3
V: TRBV25-1
D: TRBD1
DNA: TGTGCCAGCAGTGAAAGGAGAGGGGGCATTGGAAACACCATATATTTT
CDR3: CASSERRGGIGNTIYF

size: few
J: TRBJ1-1
V: TRBV19
D: TRBD1
DNA: TGTGCCAGTAGTATTACCGGGACAGCGAACACTGAAGCTTTCTTT
CDR3: CASSITGTANTEAFF

size: .
J: TRBJ1-5
V: TRBV21-1
D: .
DNA: TGTGCCAGCAGCAACACAGGGTACAATCAGCCCCAGCATTTT
CDR3: CASSNTGYNQPQHF

size: .
J: TRBJ2-1
V: TRBV2
D: TRBD2
DNA: TGTGCCAGCAGTACCAGACTAGCGGGGGGCACTTTTGACAATGAGCAGTTCTTC
CDR3: CASSTRLAGGTFDNEQFF

size: .
J: TRBJ1-1
V: TRBV11-2
D: .
DNA: TGTGCCAGCAGCTTAGCGGCCGTTAGCCGGAACACTGAAGCTTTCTTT
CDR3: CASSLAAVSRNTEAFF

size: few
J: TRBJ2-7
V: TRBV12-3/TRBV12-4
D: .
DNA: TGTGCCAGCAGTTTTAGCAGATCGGTTTTGTACTTC
CDR3: CASSFSRSVLYF

size: .
J: TRBJ1-6
V: TRBV5-5
D: .
DNA: TGTGCCAGCAGCGCCGACGGACAGCTTAGCTCCTATAATTCACCCCTCCACTTT
CDR3: CASSADGQLSSYNSPLHF

size: .
J: TRBJ2-3
V: TRBV24-1
D: .
DNA: TGTGCCACCAGTTTTGCGGGACCCGCCAGCACAGATACGCAGTATTTT
CDR3: CATSFAGPASTDTQYF

size: .
J: TRBJ1-2
V: TRBV6-5
D: .
DNA: TGTGCCAGCAGAACTCCCGTTGGCTACACCTTC
CDR3: CASRTPVGYTF

size: .
J: TRBJ2-1
V: TRBV4-3
D: .
DNA: TGCGCCAGCAGCCAAGAGGTCAGCTACAATGAGCAGTTCTTC
CDR3: CASSQEVSYNEQFF

size: .
J: TRBJ1-5
V: TRBV5-4
D: .
DNA: TGTGCCAGCAGAATCTCCCAGCCCCAGCATTTT
CDR3: CASRISQPQHF

size: .
J: TRBJ2-7
V: TRBV4-3
D: .
DNA: TGCGCCAGCCCCAACGGAGGTTTGACCGGGTACTACGAGCAGTACTTC
CDR3: CASPNGGLTGYYEQYF

size: .
J: TRBJ1-1
V: TRBV19
D: .
DNA: TGTGCCAGTAGACAGGGATTCGGCACTGAAGCTTTCTTT
CDR3: CASRQGFGTEAFF

size: .
J: TRBJ1-2
V: TRBV5-6
D: .
DNA: TGTGCCAGCAGCTTGGGACTCGGAAGCTACACCTTC
CDR3: CASSLGLGSYTF

size: .
J: TRBJ2-7
V: TRBV11-2
D: TRBD2
DNA: TGTGCCAGCAGCCAGGGACTAGCGGTTTCCTACGAGCAGTACTTC
CDR3: CASSQGLAVSYEQYF

size: .
J: TRBJ2-5
V: TRBV6-5
D: .
DNA: TGTGCCAGCAGTTCGGAACGTGACTACCAAGAGACCCAGTACTTC
CDR3: CASSSERDYQETQYF

size: .
J: TRBJ1-2
V: TRBV28
D: .
DNA: TGTGCCAGCAGTTTAGACAGTGGAATCTATGGCTACACCTTC
CDR3: CASSLDSGIYGYTF

size: .
J: TRBJ2-3
V: TRBV15
D: TRBD1
DNA: TGTGCCACCAGCGCGGACAGGGTCCTGAATACGCAGTATTTT
CDR3: CATSADRVLNTQYF

size: .
J: TRBJ2-7
V: TRBV27
D: .
DNA: TGTGCCAGCAGTCCCCTAGGGGCTAGACAGTACTTC
CDR3: CASSPLGARQYF

size: once
J: TRBJ2-3
V: TRBV7-3
D: .
DNA: TGTGCCAGCAGTCTCACGGGGGGCGAGGATACGCAGTATTTT
CDR3: CASSLTGGEDTQYF

size: .
J: TRBJ2-3
V: TRBV3-1/TRBV3-2
D: .
DNA: TGTGCCAGCAGCCAAGATAAGGGTGTTAGCGCAGATACGCAGTATTTT
CDR3: CASSQDKGVSADTQYF

size: once
J: TRBJ2-3
V: TRBV9
D: .
DNA: TGTGCCAGCAGCGTAGACCAGGGGCGCACAGATACGCAGTATTTT
CDR3: CASSVDQGRTDTQYF

size: .
J: TRBJ2-1
V: TRBV5-1
D: TRBD2
DNA: TGCGCCAGCAGATACCTAGCGGGACTCTACAATGAGCAGTTCTTC
CDR3: CASRYLAGLYNEQFF

size: .
J: TRBJ1-4
V: TRBV10-3
D: .
DNA: TGTGCCATCAGTGAGTTAACGGGAATTAATGAAAAACTGTTTTTT
CDR3: CAISELTGINEKLFF

size: once
J: TRBJ1-1
V: TRBV19
D: .
DNA: TGTGCCAGTAGTAAATCCGGACAGCCTGAAGCTTTCTTT
CDR3: CASSKSGQPEAFF

size: .
J: TRBJ2-3
V: TRBV28
D: .
DNA: TGTGCCAGCAGACCGCAGGGCCGATCCACAGATACGCAGTATTTT
CDR3: CASRPQGRSTDTQYF

size: .
J: TRBJ2-2
V: TRBV14
D: TRBD1
DNA: TGTGCCAGCAGCGCCTGGACAGGGAACACCGGGGAGCTGTTTTTT
CDR3: CASSAWTGNTGELFF

size: .
J: TRBJ1-1
V: TRBV10-3
D: TRBD1
DNA: TGTGCCATCAGCGACAGGGGGCGAGGCACTGAAGCTTTCTTT
CDR3: CAISDRGRGTEAFF

size: .
J: TRBJ1-3
V: TRBV5-4
D: TRBD1
DNA: TGTGCCAGCAGCTTGCCCGGACAGGGGGGGTCTGGTGGAAACACCATATATTTT
CDR3: CASSLPGQGGSGGNTIYF

size: .
J: TRBJ1-3
V: TRBV9
D: TRBD1
DNA: TGTGCCAGCAGCGTAGACCCGACAGGGGACGGGGGAAACACCATATATTTT
CDR3: CASSVDPTGDGGNTIYF

size: .
J: TRBJ1-2
V: TRBV5-1
D: TRBD1
DNA: TGCGCCAGCAGCGTGATACAGGGGAGCTATGGCTACACCTTC
CDR3: CASSVIQGSYGYTF

size: once
J: TRBJ1-2
V: TRBV30
D: .
DNA: TGTGCCTGGGACCTCGCGGGGTCTAACTATGGCTACACCTTC
CDR3: CAWDLAGSNYGYTF

size: .
J: TRBJ2-5
V: TRBV29-1
D: .
DNA: TGCAGCGTTGAAGATCTGCTACAAGAGACCCAGTACTTC
CDR3: CSVEDLLQETQYF

size: .
J: TRBJ2-2
V: TRBV6-2/TRBV6-3
D: .
DNA: TGTGCCAGCAGTTACGTCGGCAGAGGAACCGGGGAGCTGTTTTTT
CDR3: CASSYVGRGTGELFF

size: .
J: TRBJ2-7
V: TRBV2
D: .
DNA: TGTGCCAGCAGCAAACAGGGTTACGAGCAGTACTTC
CDR3: CASSKQGYEQYF

size: .
J: TRBJ2-7
V: TRBV5-1
D: TRBD1
DNA: TGCGCCAGCAGTCACGGGACAGTGGGGCCCTACGAGCAGTACTTC
CDR3: CASSHGTVGPYEQYF

size: once
J: TRBJ2-5
V: TRBV18
D: TRBD2
DNA: TGTGCCAGCTCCCGCGGGAGCGGGGAGACCCAGTACTTC
CDR3: CASSRGSGETQYF

size: once
J: TRBJ2-3
V: TRBV7-9
D: .
DNA: TGTGCCAGCAGCTTAGAGGGGCTGGGGACAGATACGCAGTATTTT
CDR3: CASSLEGLGTDTQYF